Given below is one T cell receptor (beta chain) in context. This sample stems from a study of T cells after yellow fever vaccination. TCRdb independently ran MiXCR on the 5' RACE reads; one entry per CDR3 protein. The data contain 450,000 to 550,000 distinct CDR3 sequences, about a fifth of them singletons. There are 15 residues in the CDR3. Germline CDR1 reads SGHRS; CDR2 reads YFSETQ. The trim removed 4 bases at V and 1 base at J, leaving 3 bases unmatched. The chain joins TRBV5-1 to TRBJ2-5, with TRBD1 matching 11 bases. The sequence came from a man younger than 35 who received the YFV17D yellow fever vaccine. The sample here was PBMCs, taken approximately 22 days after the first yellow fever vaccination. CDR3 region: CASSRTGGFQETQYF. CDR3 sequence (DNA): TGCGCCAGCAGCCGGACAGGGGGCTTCCAAGAGACCCAGTACTTC. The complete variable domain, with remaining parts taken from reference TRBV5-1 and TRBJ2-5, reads KAGVTQTPRYLIKTRGQQVTLSCSPISGHRSVSWYQQTPGQGLQFLFEYFSETQRNKGNFPGRFSGRQFSNSRSEMNVSTLELGDSALYLCASSRTGGFQETQYFGPGTRLLVL.